This entry concerns a single T cell receptor beta chain. Profiled with immunoSEQ multiplex PCR; TCRdb holds only in-frame clones, not every one. The sample consists of 20,000 to 25,000 clones, about 43% of them appearing once. Stimulators, some 200,000 irradiated and violet-dye-labeled cells, were plated with some 200,000 CFSE-labeled responder cells. This specimen belongs to a study of graft-versus-host responses after intestinal transplantation. The germline V gene encodes CDR1 SGHTA and CDR2 FQGNSA. This CDR3 region has 16 residues. The ends were cut back, 1 base at V and 3 bases at J, with 15 bases in the middle.

The V call is TRBV7-2, the J call TRBJ1-2; unclear D gene. The source of this sequence is a human patient who received an intestinal transplant. This material consisted of alloreactive CD8+ T cells from a mixed lymphocyte reaction culture, taken before intestinal transplant. The subset here: CFSE-low proliferating T cells sorted from roughly six-day pre-transplant mixed lymphocyte reaction (GvH or HvG direction). The CDR3 DNA is TGTGCCAGCAGCTTAGTAGCAGACCCCTCGTACTATGGCTACACCTTC. It specifies CASSLVADPSYYGYTF.